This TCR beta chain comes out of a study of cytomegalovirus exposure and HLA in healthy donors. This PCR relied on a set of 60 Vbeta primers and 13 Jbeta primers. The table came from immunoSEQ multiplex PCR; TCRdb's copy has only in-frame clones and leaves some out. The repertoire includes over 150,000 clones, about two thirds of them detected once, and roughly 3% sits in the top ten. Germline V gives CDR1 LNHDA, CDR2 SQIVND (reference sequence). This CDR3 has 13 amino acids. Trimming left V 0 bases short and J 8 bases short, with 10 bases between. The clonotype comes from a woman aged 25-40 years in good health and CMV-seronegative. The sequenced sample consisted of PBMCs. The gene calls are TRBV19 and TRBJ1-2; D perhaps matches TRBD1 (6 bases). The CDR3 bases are TGTGCCAGTAGTATAGAGCGGGGGCGCGGCTACACCTTC. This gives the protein CASSIERGRGYTF.